Each of the 2 T cell receptor beta chains below was sequenced from the same sample in a study of T cells in Graves' hyperthyroidism and ophthalmopathy. RNA transcripts served as the template for amplifying TCR beta CDR3 regions. The HTBI primer set served for first-round RT-PCR of the TCR CDR3. TCRdb re-derived calls from the multiplex PCR reads in MiXCR, one entry per CDR3 protein. The repertoire includes 300,000 to 450,000 distinct CDR3 sequences, around 15% of them detected once, and about 20% sits in the top ten. The sequenced sample was blood. The receptor source for this set is a woman in her 30s with Graves' ophthalmopathy.

J is TRBJ2-4 and V is TRBV19, with D perhaps matching TRBD1 (6 bases). Germline CDR1 and CDR2: LNHDA and SQIVND (reference sequence). This CDR3 has 15 amino acids. V was pared by 4 bases and J by 3 bases, with 13 bases between. CDR3 in amino acids: CASSTLGQIKNIQYF. As DNA, the CDR3 is TGTGCCAGTAGTACACTCGGACAGATCAAAAACATTCAGTACTTC.

This clonotype occurred many times. The chain recombines TRBV20-1 with TRBJ2-1; D is possibly TRBD1 (5 bases). The CDR3 consists of 15 residues. CDR1 is DFQATT, CDR2 SNEGSKA, per germline (reference sequence). V lost 0 bases and J lost 3, with 12 bases in between. The CDR3: CSARDYWQGYNEQFF. In DNA form, the CDR3 reads TGCAGTGCTAGAGATTATTGGCAGGGCTACAATGAGCAGTTCTTC.